This T cell receptor (beta chain) was sequenced during a study of blood T cell repertoires in COVID-19. Study overall: The United States, Italy and Spain provided the acute and convalescent COVID-19 samples. In each case, the material was cDNA or gDNA derived from T cells, B-cell-depleted T cells, or PBMCs.

V shed 4 bases and J shed 0 bases, with 14 bases lying between them. CDR3 size: 15 residues. Germline values: CDR1 SGHRS, CDR2 YFSETQ. In this sample, this clone turned up a few times. In the source study's methods: Cell counts per sample came from amplifying reference gene primers. Measured with immunoSEQ multiplex PCR; TCRdb has only the in-frame clones, and not every one. The D gene and trimming were derived from the DNA, and the V and J assignments and clone size from that table. This repertoire shows some 85,000 clones, 80% found once; its top ten account for around 21%. The TCR originated in a woman of 80 years or more with acute or convalescent COVID-19. V and J are TRBV5-1 and TRBJ2-7; D might be TRBD1 (5 bases). Sequencing used peripheral blood. In nucleotides, the CDR3 is TGCGCCAGCAGCAACAAGAATACAGGCTCCTACGAGCAGTACTTC. This sequence encodes CASSNKNTGSYEQYF.